Following are 18 T cell receptor beta chains from one sample sequenced in a study of PD-1 blockade in classical Hodgkin lymphoma. Patients all relapsed after autologous stem cell transplantation, and there was variation in brentuximab vedotin exposure. The method was immunoSEQ multiplex PCR; TCRdb's version includes in-frame clones alone and lacks a portion of them. The table includes 25,000 to 30,000 clones, about four fifths detected once. The sequencing here drew on peripheral blood mononuclear cells (PBMCs), taken before the second cycle of nivolumab. These receptors came from a human donor with classical Hodgkin lymphoma.

The chain couples TRBV5-1 to TRBJ2-4; 7 bases are a match to TRBD2. CDR1 and CDR2 from the germline V gene are SGHRS and YFSETQ. Unmatched junction bases numbered 3, after V lost 0 bases and J lost 3 bases. The CDR3 loop spans 15 amino acids. The CDR3 sequence: CASSLAGGFKNIQYF. The CDR3 nucleotides read TGCGCCAGCAGCTTGGCCGGGGGGTTCAAAAACATTCAGTACTTC. Drawing the rest from reference TRBV5-1 and TRBJ2-4, the complete variable domain is KAGVTQTPRYLIKTRGQQVTLSCSPISGHRSVSWYQQTPGQGLQFLFEYFSETQRNKGNFPGRFSGRQFSNSRSEMNVSTLELGDSALYLCASSLAGGFKNIQYFGAGTRLSVL.

The chain recombines TRBV6-1 with TRBJ2-7; D gene unclear. Trimming shortened V by 6 bases and J by 3 bases, and 12 bases separated the two germline ends. The CDR3 loop spans 13 amino acids. Germline V gives CDR1 MNHNS, CDR2 SASEGT. In DNA, the CDR3 is TGTGCCAGCAGGGCAGGAAAAGACTACGAGCAGTACTTC. As protein: CASRAGKDYEQYF.

V is TRBV19 and J is TRBJ1-3; weak D call: TRBD1 (6 bases). CDR3 size: 15 residues. V was cut by 3 bases and J by 0 bases, with 9 bases left in between. Per the germline V gene, CDR1 is LNHDA and CDR2 is SQIVND (reference sequence). The CDR3 region has the DNA TGTGCCAGTAGTATCGGACAGAGCTCTGGAAACACCATATATTTT. Its protein is CASSIGQSSGNTIYF.

This chain uses TRBV7-9 with TRBJ2-7, with 13 bases that match TRBD2. V gave up 4 bases and J gave up 5 bases; unmatched junction bases: 5. Germline V gene sequence: CDR1 SEHNR, CDR2 FQNEAQ (reference sequence). The CDR3 is made up of 15 amino acids. The CDR3 spells CASSSGTSGVHEQYF. In DNA form, the CDR3 reads TGTGCCAGCAGCTCCGGGACTAGCGGGGTCCACGAGCAGTACTTC.

The chain carries TRBV6-1 and TRBJ2-7; D not resolved. Trimming pared 7 bases from V and 0 bases from J, leaving 16 bases between. Germline-derived CDR1 and CDR2 are MNHNS and SASEGT. The CDR3 runs to 15 residues. CDR3 nucleotides: TGTGCCAGCAACATCGGGTCAGCGAGCTCCTACGAGCAGTACTTC. This translates into CASNIGSASSYEQYF.

The CDR3 loop reads CASSLVAGVLTDTQYF. The CDR3 nucleotides are TGTGCCAGCAGCTTAGTCGCGGGGGTCCTCACAGATACGCAGTATTTT. The V gene is TRBV7-2, the J gene TRBJ2-3; 7 bases map to TRBD2. The V and J ends lost 1 base and 2 bases, in that order; junction bases with no gene match: 6. Germline V gives CDR1 SGHTA, CDR2 FQGNSA. This CDR3 is built from 16 residues.

The V and J genes are TRBV7-2 and TRBJ2-5, with D uncertain. The V end was cut by 1 base, the J end by 2 bases, with 5 bases between. Germline CDR1 reads SGHTA; CDR2 reads FQGNSA. The length of the CDR3 is 13 residues. The CDR3: CASSLELQETQYF. The CDR3 coding sequence is TGTGCCAGCAGCTTAGAATTACAAGAGACCCAGTACTTC.

CDR3 amino acids: CASSSWTGGASGELFF. Here the CDR3 DNA reads TGTGCCAGCAGCTCCTGGACAGGGGGCGCCTCCGGGGAGCTGTTTTTT. The gene calls are TRBV7-3 and TRBJ2-2; TRBD1 agrees at 11 bases. Germline-derived CDR1 and CDR2 are SGHTA and FQGTGA. The trim removed 4 bases at V and 6 bases at J, leaving 7 bases unmatched. The CDR3 contains 16 residues.

The V gene is TRBV5-1, the J gene TRBJ2-7; D is unclear. The CDR3 totals 15 residues. The V end was cut by 1 base, the J end by 0 bases, with 11 bases between. Germline V gene sequence: CDR1 SGHRS, CDR2 YFSETQ. CDR3 sequence reads: CASSLIGQYSYEQYF. The DNA of the CDR3 is TGCGCCAGCAGCTTGATAGGCCAGTACTCCTACGAGCAGTACTTC.

The J gene is TRBJ2-7, the V gene TRBV29-1, with 8 bases lining up with TRBD1. The CDR3 extends over 14 amino acids. The V segment lost 5 bases and the J segment 4 bases; nucleotides outside the gene matches: 10. Per germline, CDR1 SQVTM and CDR2 ANQGSEA. The CDR3: CSVPSDREPYEQYF. Here the CDR3 DNA reads TGCAGCGTTCCCTCGGACAGGGAACCTTACGAGCAGTACTTC.

The chain joins TRBV7-3 to TRBJ2-5, with D possibly TRBD2 on 6 matching bases. The V end lost 5 bases, the J end lost 8 bases, and 15 bases lay between the germline ends. The germline CDR1 and CDR2 sequences are SGHTA and FQGTGA. This CDR3 has 13 amino acids. CDR3 sequence: CASSLLARGTQYF. The CDR3 DNA sequence: TGTGCCAGCAGCCTACTGGCGCGGGGAACCCAGTACTTC.

The chain uses TRBV5-1 and TRBJ2-3; TRBD1 or TRBD2 may be the D gene (6 bases each). The CDR3 is made up of 17 amino acids. Trimming removed 0 bases from V and 6 bases from J, with 20 bases in between. Germline CDR1 and CDR2: SGHRS and YFSETQ. The CDR3, as DNA: TGCGCCAGCAGCTTGGAGGTGGGGGGACAACCCGCGGATACGCAGTATTTT. This encodes CASSLEVGGQPADTQYF. The full variable domain, with the rest looked up from reference TRBV5-1 and TRBJ2-3, is KAGVTQTPRYLIKTRGQQVTLSCSPISGHRSVSWYQQTPGQGLQFLFEYFSETQRNKGNFPGRFSGRQFSNSRSEMNVSTLELGDSALYLCASSLEVGGQPADTQYFGPGTRLTVL.

The rearrangement joins TRBV6-1 to TRBJ1-5; possibly TRBD1 for D (5 bases). Between the trimmed V and J ends, which lost 8 bases and 5 bases, there was a span of 13 bases. Germline V gene data show CDR1 as MNHNS and CDR2 as SASEGT. The length of the CDR3 is 13 residues. CDR3 nucleotides: TGTGCCAGCGCCGTAGGCAGGGATCAGCCCCAGCATTTT. Amino acids: CASAVGRDQPQHF.

The V and J genes are TRBV4-2 and TRBJ1-5; D may be TRBD1 (5 bases). The CDR3 runs to 15 residues. Trimming cost V 1 base and J 6 bases, with 13 bases left between them. Germline V gene sequence: CDR1 LGHNA, CDR2 YNFKEQ. CDR3 loop: CASSQGEGQGQPQHF. As DNA, the CDR3 is TGTGCCAGCAGCCAAGGGGAGGGGCAGGGTCAGCCCCAGCATTTT.

V gene TRBV10-2 combines with J gene TRBJ2-7; no clear D gene. Germline V gene sequence: CDR1 WSHSY, CDR2 SAAADI. V was cut by 3 bases and J by 9 bases, with 21 bases left in between. The CDR3 loop spans 15 amino acids. The CDR3 protein is CASSEQGGARGRQYF. The DNA for the CDR3 is TGCGCCAGCAGTGAACAAGGTGGAGCCCGCGGAAGGCAGTACTTC.

The V call is TRBV7-2, the J call TRBJ1-1, with D hard to call. The V end was cut by 7 bases, the J end by 5 bases, with 11 bases between. This CDR3 comprises 12 residues. Germline V gives CDR1 SGHTA, CDR2 FQGNSA. The CDR3 sequence: CASTWRGTEAFF. CDR3 nucleotides: TGTGCCAGCACCTGGAGAGGTACTGAAGCTTTCTTT.

The rearrangement links TRBV7-9 to TRBJ2-7; 8 bases map to TRBD2. Trimming at V came to 3 bases and at J to 2 bases, leaving 3 bases not matched to a gene. The germline CDR1 and CDR2 sequences are SEHNR and FQNEAQ (reference sequence). The CDR3 is 14 residues long. CDR3 loop: CASSLSGGPYEQYF. Written as DNA, the CDR3 is TGTGCCAGCAGCTTGAGCGGGGGCCCCTACGAGCAGTACTTC.

This clone has only one observation. This chain links TRBV6-6 with TRBJ2-1; either TRBD1 or TRBD2 may supply D (6 bases each). V lost 8 bases, J lost 10 bases, and 18 bases lay in between. The germline gives CDR1 MNHNY, CDR2 SVGAGI (reference sequence). This CDR3 is 13 amino acids long. CDR3: CASGGLRRGEQFF. The CDR3 nucleotides read TGTGCCAGCGGGGGGCTCCGTAGGGGAGAGCAGTTCTTC.